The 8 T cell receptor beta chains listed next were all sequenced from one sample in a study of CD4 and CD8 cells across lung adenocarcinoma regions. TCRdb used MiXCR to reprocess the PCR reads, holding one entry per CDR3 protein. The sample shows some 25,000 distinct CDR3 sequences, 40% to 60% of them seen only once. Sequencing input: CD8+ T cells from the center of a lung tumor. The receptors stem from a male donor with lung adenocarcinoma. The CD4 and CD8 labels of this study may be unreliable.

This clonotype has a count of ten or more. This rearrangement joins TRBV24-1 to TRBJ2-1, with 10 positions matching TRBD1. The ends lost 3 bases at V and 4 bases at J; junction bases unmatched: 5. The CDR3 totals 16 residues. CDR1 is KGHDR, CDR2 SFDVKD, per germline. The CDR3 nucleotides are TGTGCCACCAGTGATCAAGGGACAGGGGCTTACAATGAGCAGTTCTTC. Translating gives CATSDQGTGAYNEQFF.

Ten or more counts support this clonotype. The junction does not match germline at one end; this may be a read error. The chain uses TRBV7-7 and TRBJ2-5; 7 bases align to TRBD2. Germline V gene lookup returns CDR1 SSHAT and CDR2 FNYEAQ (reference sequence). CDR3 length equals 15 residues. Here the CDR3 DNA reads TGTGCTAGCAGCGATCGGACTAGTTCTCCCGGTGCCCAGTACTTC. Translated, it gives CASSDRTSSPGAQYF.

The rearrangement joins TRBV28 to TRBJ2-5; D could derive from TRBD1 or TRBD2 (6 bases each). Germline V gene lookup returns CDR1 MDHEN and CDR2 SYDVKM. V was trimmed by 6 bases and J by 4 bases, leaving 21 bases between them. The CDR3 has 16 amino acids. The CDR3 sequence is CASRGLGGRGPETQYF. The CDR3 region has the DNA TGTGCCAGCAGGGGGCTGGGGGGCCGGGGCCCAGAGACCCAGTACTTC.

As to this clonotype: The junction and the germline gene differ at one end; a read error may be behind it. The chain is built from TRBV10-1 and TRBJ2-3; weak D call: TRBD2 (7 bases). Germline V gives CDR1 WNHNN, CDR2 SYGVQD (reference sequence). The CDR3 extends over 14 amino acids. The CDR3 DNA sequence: TGCGCGGGGCGCGGGGGCCGTGACACAGAGACGCAGTACTTT. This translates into CAGRGGRDTETQYF.

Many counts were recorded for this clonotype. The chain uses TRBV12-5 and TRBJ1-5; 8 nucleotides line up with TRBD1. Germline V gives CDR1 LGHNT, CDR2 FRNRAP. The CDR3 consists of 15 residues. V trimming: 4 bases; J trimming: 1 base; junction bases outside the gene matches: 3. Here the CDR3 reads CASGWTGPSNQPQHF. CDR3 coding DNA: TGTGCTAGTGGTTGGACAGGGCCAAGCAATCAGCCCCAGCATTTT.

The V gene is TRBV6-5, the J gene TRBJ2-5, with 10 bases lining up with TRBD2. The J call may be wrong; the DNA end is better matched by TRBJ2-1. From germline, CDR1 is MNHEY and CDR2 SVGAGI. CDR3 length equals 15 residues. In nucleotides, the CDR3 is TGTGCCAGCAGTTACGAAGCGGGAGGGTCGAATGAGCAGTTCTTC. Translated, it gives CASSYEAGGSNEQFF.

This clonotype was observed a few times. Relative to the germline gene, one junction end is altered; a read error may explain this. The CDR3, as DNA: TGTGCGGGCAGAGGGGGCGGTGGCCAAGAGACGCAGTATTTC. Translated, it gives CAGRGGGGQETQYF. The V and J genes are TRBV6-1 and TRBJ2-5; 7 nucleotides line up with TRBD1. The germline CDR1 and CDR2 sequences are MNHNS and SASEGT. The length of the CDR3 is 14 residues.

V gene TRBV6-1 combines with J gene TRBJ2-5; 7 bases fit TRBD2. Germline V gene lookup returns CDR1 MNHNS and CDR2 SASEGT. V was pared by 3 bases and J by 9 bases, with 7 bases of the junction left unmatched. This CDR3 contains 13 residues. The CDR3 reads CASSEGGGLAQYF. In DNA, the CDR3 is TGTGCCAGCAGTGAGGGGGGGGGTCTGGCCCAGTACTTC.